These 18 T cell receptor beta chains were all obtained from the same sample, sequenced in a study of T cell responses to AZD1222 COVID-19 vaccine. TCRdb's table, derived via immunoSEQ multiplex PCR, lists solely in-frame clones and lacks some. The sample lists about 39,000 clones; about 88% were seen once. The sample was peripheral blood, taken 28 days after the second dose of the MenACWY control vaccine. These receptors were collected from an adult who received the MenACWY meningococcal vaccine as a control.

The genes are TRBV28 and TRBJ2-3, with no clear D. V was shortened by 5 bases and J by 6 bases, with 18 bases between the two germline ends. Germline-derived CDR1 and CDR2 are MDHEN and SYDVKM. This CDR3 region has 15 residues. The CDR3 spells CASSHDVPSRDTQYF. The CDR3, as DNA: TGTGCCAGCAGTCATGATGTACCGTCGAGGGATACGCAGTATTTT.

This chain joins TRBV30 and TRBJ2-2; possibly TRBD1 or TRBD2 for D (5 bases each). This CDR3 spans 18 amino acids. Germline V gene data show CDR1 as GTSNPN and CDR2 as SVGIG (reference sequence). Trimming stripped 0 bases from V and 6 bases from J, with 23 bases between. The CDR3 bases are TGTGCCTGGAGTGTAGGTTACCTCCCGGGGCCCGAGGCCGGGGAGCTGTTTTTT. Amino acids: CAWSVGYLPGPEAGELFF. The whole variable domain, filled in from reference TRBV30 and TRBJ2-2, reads SQTIHQWPATLVQPVGSPLSLECTVEGTSNPNLYWYRQAAGRGLQLLFYSVGIGQISSEVPQNLSASRPQDRQFILSSKKLLLSDSGFYLCAWSVGYLPGPEAGELFFGEGSRLTVL.

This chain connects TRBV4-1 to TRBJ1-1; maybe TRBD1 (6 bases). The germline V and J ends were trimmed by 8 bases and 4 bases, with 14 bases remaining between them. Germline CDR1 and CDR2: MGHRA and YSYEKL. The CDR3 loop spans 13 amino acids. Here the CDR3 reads CASQQGFGTEAFF. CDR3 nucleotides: TGCGCCAGCCAACAGGGTTTTGGCACTGAAGCTTTCTTT.

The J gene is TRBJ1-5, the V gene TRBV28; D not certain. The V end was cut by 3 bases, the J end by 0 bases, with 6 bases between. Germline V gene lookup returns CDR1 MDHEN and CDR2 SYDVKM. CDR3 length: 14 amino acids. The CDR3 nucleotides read TGTGCCAGCAGTTTGTCGGGTAGCAATCAGCCCCAGCATTTT. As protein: CASSLSGSNQPQHF.

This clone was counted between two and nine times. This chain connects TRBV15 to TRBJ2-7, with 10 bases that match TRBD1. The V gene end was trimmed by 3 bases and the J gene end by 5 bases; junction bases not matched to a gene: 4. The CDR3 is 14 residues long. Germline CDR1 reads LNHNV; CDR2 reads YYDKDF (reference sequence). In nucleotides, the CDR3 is TGTGCCACCAGCAGGGGGGGGACAGGGGACGAGCAGTACTTC. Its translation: CATSRGGTGDEQYF.

CDR3 DNA sequence: TGTGCCAGCAGTTTCCTAGCGGACCGCTCCTACGAGCAGTACTTC. This translates into CASSFLADRSYEQYF. The V and J genes are TRBV27 and TRBJ2-7; 7 nucleotides line up with TRBD2. The germline V gene has CDR1 MNHEY and CDR2 SMNVEV (reference sequence). The CDR3 length is 15 residues. J lost 0 bases, V lost 3 bases, and 5 bases had no gene match.

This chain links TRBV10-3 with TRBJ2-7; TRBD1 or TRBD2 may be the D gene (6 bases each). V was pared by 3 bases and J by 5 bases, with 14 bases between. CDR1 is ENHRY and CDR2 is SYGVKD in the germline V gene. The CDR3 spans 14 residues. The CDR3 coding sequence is TGTGCCATCAGTGACGGGACGGGGGCCGACGAGCAGTACTTC. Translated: CAISDGTGADEQYF.

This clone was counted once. This chain's CDR3 is CASSLRDNYGYTF. The CDR3 DNA reads TGTGCCAGCAGTTTACGGGACAACTATGGCTACACCTTC. J is TRBJ1-2 and V is TRBV27; weak D call: TRBD1 (5 bases). Germline assignment: CDR1 MNHEY and CDR2 SMNVEV (reference sequence). V was trimmed by 2 bases and J by 2 bases, leaving 6 bases between them. The CDR3 runs to 13 residues.

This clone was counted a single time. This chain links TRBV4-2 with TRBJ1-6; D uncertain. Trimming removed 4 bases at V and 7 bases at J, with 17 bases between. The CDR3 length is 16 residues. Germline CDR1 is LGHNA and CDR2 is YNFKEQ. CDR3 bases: TGTGCCAGCAGCCCCCGTGGCCAGGCCGCGAATTCACCCCTCCACTTT. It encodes CASSPRGQAANSPLHF.

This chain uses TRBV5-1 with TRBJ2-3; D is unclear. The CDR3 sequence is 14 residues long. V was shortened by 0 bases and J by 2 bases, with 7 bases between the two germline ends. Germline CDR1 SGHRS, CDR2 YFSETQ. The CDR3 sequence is CASSLESDTDTQYF. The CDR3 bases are TGCGCCAGCAGCTTGGAAAGTGACACAGATACGCAGTATTTT.

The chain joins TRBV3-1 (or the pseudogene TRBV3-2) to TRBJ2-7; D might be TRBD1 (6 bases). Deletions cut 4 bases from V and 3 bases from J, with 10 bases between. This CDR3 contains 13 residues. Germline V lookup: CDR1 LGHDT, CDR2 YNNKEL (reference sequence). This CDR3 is CASSRGQLYEQYF. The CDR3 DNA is TGTGCCAGCAGCCGCGGACAGCTCTACGAGCAGTACTTC.

The CDR3 loop reads CASRTAGAEQYF. For the CDR3, the DNA is TGTGCCAGCAGGACAGCAGGTGCCGAGCAGTACTTC. The chain joins TRBV6-5 to TRBJ2-7; perhaps TRBD1 as D (5 bases). This CDR3 is built from 12 residues. The V gene lost 6 bases and the J gene lost 6 bases, with 12 bases spanning the gap. Germline V gene sequence: CDR1 MNHEY, CDR2 SVGAGI.

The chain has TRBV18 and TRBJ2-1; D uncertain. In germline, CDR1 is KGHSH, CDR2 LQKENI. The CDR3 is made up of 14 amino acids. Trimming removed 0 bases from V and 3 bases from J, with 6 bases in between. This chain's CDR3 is CASSPPSNYNEQFF. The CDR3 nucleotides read TGTGCCAGCTCACCACCATCGAACTACAATGAGCAGTTCTTC.

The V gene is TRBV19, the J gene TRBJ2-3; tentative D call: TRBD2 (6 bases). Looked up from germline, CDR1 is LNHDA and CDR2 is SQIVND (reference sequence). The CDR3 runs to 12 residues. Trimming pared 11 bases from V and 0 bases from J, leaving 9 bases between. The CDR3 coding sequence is TGTGCCTGCCGGGGGAGCACAGATACGCAGTATTTT. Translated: CACRGSTDTQYF.

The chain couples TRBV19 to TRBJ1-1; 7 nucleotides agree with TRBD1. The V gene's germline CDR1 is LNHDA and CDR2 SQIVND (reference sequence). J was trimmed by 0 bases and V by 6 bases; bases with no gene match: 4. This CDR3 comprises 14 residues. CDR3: CASSRGTVNTEAFF. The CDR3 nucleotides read TGTGCCAGTAGCCGTGGGACAGTGAACACTGAAGCTTTCTTT.

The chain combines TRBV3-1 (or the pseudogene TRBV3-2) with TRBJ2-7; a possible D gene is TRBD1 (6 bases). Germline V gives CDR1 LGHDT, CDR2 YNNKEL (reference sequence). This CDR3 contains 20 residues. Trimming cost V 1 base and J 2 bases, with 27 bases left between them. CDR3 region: CASSQAGPQTGVIFTYEQYF. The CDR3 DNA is TGTGCCAGCAGCCAAGCAGGGCCGCAGACAGGAGTTATTTTCACCTACGAGCAGTACTTC.

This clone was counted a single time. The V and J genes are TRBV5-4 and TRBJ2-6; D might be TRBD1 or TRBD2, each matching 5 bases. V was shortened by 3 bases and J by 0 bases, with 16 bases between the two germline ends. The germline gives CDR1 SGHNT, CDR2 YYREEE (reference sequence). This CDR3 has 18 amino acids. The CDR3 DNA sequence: TGTGCCAGCAGCTACACCGGGACCAAGGACTCTGGGGCCAACGTCCTGACTTTC. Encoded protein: CASSYTGTKDSGANVLTF.

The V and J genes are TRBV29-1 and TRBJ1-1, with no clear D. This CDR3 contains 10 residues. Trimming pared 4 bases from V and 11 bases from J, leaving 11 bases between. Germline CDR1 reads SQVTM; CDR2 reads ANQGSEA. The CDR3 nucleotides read TGCAGCGTTGTAGGTTACAAGGCTTTCTTT. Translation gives CSVVGYKAFF.